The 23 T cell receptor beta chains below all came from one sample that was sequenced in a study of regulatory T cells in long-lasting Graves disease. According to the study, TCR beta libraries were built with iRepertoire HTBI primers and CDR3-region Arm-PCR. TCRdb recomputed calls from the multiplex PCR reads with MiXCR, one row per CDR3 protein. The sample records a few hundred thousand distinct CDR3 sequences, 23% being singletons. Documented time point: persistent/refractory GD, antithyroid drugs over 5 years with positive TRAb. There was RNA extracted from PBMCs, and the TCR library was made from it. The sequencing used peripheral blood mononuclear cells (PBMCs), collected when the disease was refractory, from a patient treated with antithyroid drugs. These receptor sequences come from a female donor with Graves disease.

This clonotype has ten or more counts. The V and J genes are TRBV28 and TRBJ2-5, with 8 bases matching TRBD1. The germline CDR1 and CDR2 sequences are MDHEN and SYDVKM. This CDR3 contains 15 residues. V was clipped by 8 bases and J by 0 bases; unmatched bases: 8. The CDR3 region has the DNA TGTGCCAGCCACGGGGGACAGGCGTACCAAGAGACCCAGTACTTC. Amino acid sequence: CASHGGQAYQETQYF.

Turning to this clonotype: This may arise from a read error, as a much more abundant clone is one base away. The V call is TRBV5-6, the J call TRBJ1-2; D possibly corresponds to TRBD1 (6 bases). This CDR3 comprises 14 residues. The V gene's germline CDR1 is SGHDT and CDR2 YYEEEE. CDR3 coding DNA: TGTGCCAGTTTGTTACAGGGACGAGGGTATGGCTACGCCTTC. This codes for CASLLQGRGYGYAF.

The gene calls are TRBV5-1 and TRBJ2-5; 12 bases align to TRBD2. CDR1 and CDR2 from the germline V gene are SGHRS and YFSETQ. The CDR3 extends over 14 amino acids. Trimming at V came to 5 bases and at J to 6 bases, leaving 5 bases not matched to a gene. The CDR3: CASRTSGRSQTQYF. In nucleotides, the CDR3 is TGCGCCAGCAGGACTAGCGGGAGATCTCAGACCCAGTACTTC.

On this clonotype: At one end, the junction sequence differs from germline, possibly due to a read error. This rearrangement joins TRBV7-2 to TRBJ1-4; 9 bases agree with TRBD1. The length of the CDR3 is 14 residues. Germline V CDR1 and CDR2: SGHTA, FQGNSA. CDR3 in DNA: TGTGCCAGCAGTCAGACAGGGGGGACGGAAAGACTGTTTTTT. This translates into CASSQTGGTERLFF.

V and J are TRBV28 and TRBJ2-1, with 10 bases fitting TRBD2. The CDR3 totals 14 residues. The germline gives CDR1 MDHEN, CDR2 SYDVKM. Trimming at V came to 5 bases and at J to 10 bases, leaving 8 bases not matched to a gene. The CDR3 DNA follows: TGTGCCAGCAGTACCTTCTTTAGCGGGGGGGAGCAGTTCTTC. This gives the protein CASSTFFSGGEQFF.

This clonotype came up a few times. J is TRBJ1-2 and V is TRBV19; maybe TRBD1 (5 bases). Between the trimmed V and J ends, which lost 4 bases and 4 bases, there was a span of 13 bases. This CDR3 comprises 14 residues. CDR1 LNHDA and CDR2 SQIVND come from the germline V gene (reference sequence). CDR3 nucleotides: TGTGCCAGTAGTACCTCGGGACGGCTCTATGGCTACACCTTC. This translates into CASSTSGRLYGYTF.

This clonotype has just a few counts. The DNA for the CDR3 is TGTGCCAGCAGTCCCACAGGGGGGACGGATGGCTACACCTTC. Its translation: CASSPTGGTDGYTF. J is TRBJ1-2 and V is TRBV6-2 or TRBV6-3; 8 nucleotides align to TRBD1. V lost 5 bases to trimming and J lost 6 bases; unmatched junction nucleotides: 8. This CDR3 has 14 amino acids. From germline, CDR1 is MNHEY and CDR2 SVGEGT.

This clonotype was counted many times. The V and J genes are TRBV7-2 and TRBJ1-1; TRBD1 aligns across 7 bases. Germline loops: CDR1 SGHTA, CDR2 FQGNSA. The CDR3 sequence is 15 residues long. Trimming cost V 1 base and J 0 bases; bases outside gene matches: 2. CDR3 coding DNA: TGTGCCAGCAGCTTAGTCGGACAGGTGAACACTGAAGCTTTCTTT. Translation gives CASSLVGQVNTEAFF.

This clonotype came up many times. This chain's CDR3 is CASRKREVGETQYF. Written as DNA, the CDR3 is TGTGCCAGCCGGAAGCGGGAAGTCGGGGAGACCCAGTACTTC. The genes are TRBV3-1 and TRBJ2-5; TRBD2 agrees at 7 bases. This CDR3 region has 14 residues. The V and J ends lost 8 bases and 5 bases, in that order; junction bases with no gene match: 11. The germline CDR1 and CDR2 sequences are LGHDT and YNNKEL (reference sequence).

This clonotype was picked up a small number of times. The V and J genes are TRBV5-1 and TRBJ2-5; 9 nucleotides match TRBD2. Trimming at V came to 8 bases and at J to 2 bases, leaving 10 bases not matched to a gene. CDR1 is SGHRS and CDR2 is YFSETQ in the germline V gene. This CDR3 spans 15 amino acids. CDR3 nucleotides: TGCGCCAGTTACTCGGGACTAGCATATCAAGAGACCCAGTACTTC. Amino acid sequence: CASYSGLAYQETQYF.

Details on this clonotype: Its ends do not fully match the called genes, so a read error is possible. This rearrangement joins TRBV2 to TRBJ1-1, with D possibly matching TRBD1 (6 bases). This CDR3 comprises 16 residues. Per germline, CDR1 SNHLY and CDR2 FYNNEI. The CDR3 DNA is TGTGCCAGCCGGTGGGGGGCTTTCCAATTGAACACTGAAGCTTACTTT. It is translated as CASRWGAFQLNTEAYF.

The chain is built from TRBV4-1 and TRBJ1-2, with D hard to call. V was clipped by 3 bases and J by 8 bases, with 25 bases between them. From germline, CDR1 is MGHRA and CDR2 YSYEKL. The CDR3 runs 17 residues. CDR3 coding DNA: TGCGCCAGCAGCCATGCCCAAGGAGACCCCTCGGCTAGGGGCTACACCTTC. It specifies CASSHAQGDPSARGYTF.

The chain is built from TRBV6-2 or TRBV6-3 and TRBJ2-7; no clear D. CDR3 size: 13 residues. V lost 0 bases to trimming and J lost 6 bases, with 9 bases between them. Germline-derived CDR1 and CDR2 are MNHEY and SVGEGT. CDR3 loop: CASSYSTVVEQYF. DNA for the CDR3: TGTGCCAGCAGTTACTCGACTGTGGTCGAGCAGTACTTC.

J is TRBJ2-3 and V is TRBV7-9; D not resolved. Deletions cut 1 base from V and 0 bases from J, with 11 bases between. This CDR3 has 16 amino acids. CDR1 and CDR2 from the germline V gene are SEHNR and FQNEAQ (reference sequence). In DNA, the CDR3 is TGTGCCAGCAGCTTAGTCGGTCGGAAAAGCACAGATACGCAGTATTTT. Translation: CASSLVGRKSTDTQYF.

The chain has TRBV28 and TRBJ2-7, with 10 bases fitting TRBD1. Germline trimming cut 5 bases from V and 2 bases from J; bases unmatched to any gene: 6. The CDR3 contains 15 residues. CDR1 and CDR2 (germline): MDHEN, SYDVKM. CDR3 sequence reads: CASSKSGTGAYEQYF. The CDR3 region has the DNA TGTGCCAGCAGTAAATCCGGGACAGGGGCCTACGAGCAGTACTTC.

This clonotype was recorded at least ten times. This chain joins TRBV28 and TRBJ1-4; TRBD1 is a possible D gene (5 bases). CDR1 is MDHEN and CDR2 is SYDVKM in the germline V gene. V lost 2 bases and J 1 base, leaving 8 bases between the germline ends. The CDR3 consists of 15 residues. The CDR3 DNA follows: TGTGCCAGCAGTTTAGGGGGGATAACTAATGAAAAACTGTTTTTT. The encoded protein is CASSLGGITNEKLFF.

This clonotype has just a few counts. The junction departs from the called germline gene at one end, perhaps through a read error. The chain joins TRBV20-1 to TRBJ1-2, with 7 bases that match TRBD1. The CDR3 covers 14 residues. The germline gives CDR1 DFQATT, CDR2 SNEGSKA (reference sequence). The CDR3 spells CSARDRARNYGYTF. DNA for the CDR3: TGCAGTGCTCGAGACAGGGCTAGGAACTATGGCTACACCTTC.

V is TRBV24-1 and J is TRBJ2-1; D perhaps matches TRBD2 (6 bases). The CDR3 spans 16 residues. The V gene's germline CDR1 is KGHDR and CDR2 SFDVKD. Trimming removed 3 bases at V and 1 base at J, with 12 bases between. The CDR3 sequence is CATSDGIAASYNEQFF. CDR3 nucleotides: TGTGCCACCAGTGATGGGATAGCGGCTTCCTACAATGAGCAGTTCTTC.

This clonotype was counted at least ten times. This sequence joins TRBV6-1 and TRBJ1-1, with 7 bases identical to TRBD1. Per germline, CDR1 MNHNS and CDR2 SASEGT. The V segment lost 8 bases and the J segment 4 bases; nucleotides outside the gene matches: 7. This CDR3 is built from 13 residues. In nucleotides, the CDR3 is TGTGCCAGCGGAGTCAGGGGGGGCACTGAAGCTTTCTTT. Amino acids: CASGVRGGTEAFF.

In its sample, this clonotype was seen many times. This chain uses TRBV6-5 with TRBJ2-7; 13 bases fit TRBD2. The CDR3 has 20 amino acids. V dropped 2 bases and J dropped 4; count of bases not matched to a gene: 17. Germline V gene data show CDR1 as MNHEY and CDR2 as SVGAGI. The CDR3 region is CASSYEVARTSGRAYYEQYF. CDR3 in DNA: TGTGCCAGCAGTTACGAAGTGGCCCGAACTAGCGGGAGGGCGTATTACGAGCAGTACTTC.

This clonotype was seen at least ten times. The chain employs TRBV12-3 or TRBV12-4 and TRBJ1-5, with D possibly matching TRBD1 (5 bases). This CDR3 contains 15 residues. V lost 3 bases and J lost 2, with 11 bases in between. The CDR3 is CASSFSGQGNQPQHF. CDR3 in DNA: TGTGCCAGCAGTTTTTCAGGGCAAGGCAATCAGCCCCAGCATTTT.

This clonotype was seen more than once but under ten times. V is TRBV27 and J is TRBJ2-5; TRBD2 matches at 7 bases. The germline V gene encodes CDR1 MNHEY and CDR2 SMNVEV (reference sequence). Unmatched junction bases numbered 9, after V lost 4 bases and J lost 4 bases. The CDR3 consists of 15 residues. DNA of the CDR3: TGTGCCAGCAGTTCCCGAGAGGGACTAAGAGAGACCCAGTACTTC. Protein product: CASSSREGLRETQYF.

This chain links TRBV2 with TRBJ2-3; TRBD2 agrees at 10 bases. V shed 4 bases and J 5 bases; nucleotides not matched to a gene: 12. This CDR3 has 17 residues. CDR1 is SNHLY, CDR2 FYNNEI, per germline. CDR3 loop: CASSGAVAGGDEDTQYF. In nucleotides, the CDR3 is TGTGCCAGCAGTGGAGCAGTAGCGGGAGGAGATGAAGATACGCAGTATTTT. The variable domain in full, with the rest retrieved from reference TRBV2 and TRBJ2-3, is EPEVTQTPSHQVTQMGQEVILRCVPISNHLYFYWYRQILGQKVEFLVSFYNNEISEKSEIFDDQFSVERPDGSNFTLKIRSTKLEDSAMYFCASSGAVAGGDEDTQYFGPGTRLTVL.